The entry below gives a single T cell receptor beta chain sequence along with its context. This clonotype was recorded a few times. No antigen is known for it. No base quality values were provided; no much bigger clone lies one nucleotide off. This entry comes from a study of vaccination and CD4 T cells after COVID-19 (dated by TCRdb to about 2022). Notes on the research overall: In the convalescent cohort there were six males and four females, among whom were two Hispanic individuals, seven Caucasians, two Asians and one multiracial person. For stimulating the cultures, overlapping spike peptide pools were used, derived from SARS-CoV-2 as well as from the common cold coronaviruses HCoV-NL63, HCoV-OC43 and HCoV-229E. Two doses of either the Pfizer-BioNTech BNT162b2 vaccine (n=8) or the Moderna mRNA-1273 vaccine (n=2) were administered to participants. Post-vaccine blood samples were collected a median of approximately 72 days after the second vaccine dose, ranging from about 13 to 250 days. Control cultures received a CEFX viral epitope pool as the positive control, an HIV-1 Nef peptide pool as the negative control, or no peptide. Post-COVID blood samples were collected from convalescent patients a median of approximately 93 days after diagnosis, with a range of about 30 to 180 days. In around 10 COVID-19 convalescent patients and a few infection-naive healthy vaccine recipients, researchers compared the spike-specific CD4+ TCR repertoire from before mRNA vaccination with the repertoire from after. Here is what the overall study found, with its caveats: The number of convalescent patients in the study was relatively small, and the study did not examine early timepoints following natural infection. The median number of SARS-CoV-2-reactive clonotypes rose from 20 to 25 after infection to 38 after vaccination, but the change was not significant. In convalescent patients, a median around 84% of post-vaccine SARS-CoV-2-reactive clones were detected only after vaccination, and vaccine-specific priming was suggested by this finding. Nearly all vaccine-specific clones in convalescent patients (304 of 307) were mono-reactive for SARS-CoV-2 spike rather than cross-reactive with common cold coronaviruses.

Reading the label with the study, this specimen's treatment or condition is: roughly 11-day PBMC culture with coronavirus spike peptide pools or control peptides (ViraFEST assay). The ViraFEST assay, used in the study, expanded antigen-specific T cells with peptide pools and then identified the expanded clonotypes through TCR sequencing. Healthy vaccine recipients had no prior SARS-CoV-2 infection, confirmed by negative nucleocapsid antibody tests before and after vaccination. Roughly 2.1 million PBMCs per well were cultured in IMDM with roughly 5.5% human AB serum and 8.5 to 10 IU/ml IL-2, plus 10 ug/ml peptide pools. On days 3 and 7, half of the culture medium was replaced with fresh IL-2-containing medium. After roughly nine days of culture, CD4+ T cells were isolated by negative selection using the EasySep CD4+ T cell isolation kit. Ficoll-Paque Plus gradient centrifugation was used to isolate PBMCs from whole blood, and the isolated PBMCs were then either used fresh or cryopreserved at -140C. Each culture condition was generally run in triplicate wells.

The library was obtained by PCR. At the Johns Hopkins FTIC core, DNA from the cultured CD4+ T cells underwent TCR sequencing with the Oncomine TCR Beta short-read assay. Genomic DNA was extracted from the cultured CD4+ T cells with the QIAamp micro DNA kit. Oncomine TCR Beta libraries made from cultured CD4+ T cells were pooled using unique dual indexes and sequenced on an Illumina iSeq 100. Per the original workflow: Non-productive sequences were filtered out, and CDR3s that did not start with C, did not end with F or W, or were shorter than 7 amino acids were discarded. The MANAFEST web application identified antigen-specific clonotypes by comparing peptide-stimulated wells against reference wells and other culture wells. For a clone to be called positive, the clone needed an FDR below 0.05, an odds ratio above 5, and a productive frequency above 0.1% in at least two of three replicate wells. Clonotypes that were significantly expanded in both SARS-CoV-2 spike wells and at least one common cold coronavirus spike condition were defined as cross-reactive. Similarity between CDR3 sequences was evaluated in R version 3.6.1 using Levenshtein distances (stringdist) and unrooted phylogenetic trees (ape). Using fastp trimming at Q25 and MiXCR clonotype assembly, TCRdb reanalyzed the public sequencing data and kept in-frame beta chains. Rows are combined by CDR3 protein, so each entry shows the most common genes and DNA. In this record, the V and J calls reflect TCRdb's handling and not the investigators' own analysis. The sample table holds about 22,000 distinct CDR3 sequences, of which roughly 60% were seen once. The ten most abundant clones make up more than 20% of the sample.

Cut back by 5 bases and 4 bases, the V and J ends lie 14 bases apart. The germline V gene (reference sequence) provides CDR1 SEHNR and CDR2 FQNEAQ. From its cysteine to its phenylalanine, the CDR3 spans 14 amino acids. Left in the record is the CDR3 DNA by itself, 42 bases read in frame from the first base. This clonotype was sampled from a human donor who received a COVID-19 vaccine. Sequencing used CD4+ T cells from blood, cultured in vitro, obtained before SARS-CoV-2 vaccination. The sequence links TRBV7-9 to TRBJ1-2, with the D gene uncertain. The CDR3 protein is CASSLTWGSYGYTF. The DNA sequence is given as TGTGCCAGCAGCCTTACCTGGGGTAGCTATGGCTACACCTTC.